A selection of T cell receptor beta chains follows, all from one sample in a study of T cell responses to AZD1222 COVID-19 vaccine. The repertoire was sequenced with immunoSEQ multiplex PCR; TCRdb's copy has only in-frame clones and lacks some. The table lists some 130,000 clones, roughly 82% of them singletons. Sample: peripheral blood, taken on day 0 of AZD1222 vaccination. Every receptor here comes from an adult in good health. Each CDR3 is given with its conserved first and last residue. The D gene is left open where the match is weak. Not every row has a clone size; where given, it reads once, few, many or a size class.

DNA	CDR3	J	size	V	D
TGCGCCAGCAGCCAAGAGCGTGGGAGGTTTCCTTCACCCCTCCACTTT	CASSQERGRFPSPLHF	TRBJ1-6	.	TRBV4-1	.
TGTGCCAGCAGACGGACAGGGAACTATGGCTACACCTTC	CASRRTGNYGYTF	TRBJ1-2	.	TRBV7-9	TRBD1
TGTGCCAGCAGGCTTTTACAGGCTACCTACGAGCAGTACTTC	CASRLLQATYEQYF	TRBJ2-7	.	TRBV28	.
TGTGCCAGCAGACAGGGGGGCTCCTACAATGAGCAGTTCTTC	CASRQGGSYNEQFF	TRBJ2-1	.	TRBV2	TRBD1
TGTGCCAGCAGCCCCCGGGACAGGGGAACGAACACCATATATTTT	CASSPRDRGTNTIYF	TRBJ1-3	.	TRBV7-2	TRBD1
TGCGCCAGCAGCTTGTTTGGACAGGGCTCCTACGAGCAGTACTTC	CASSLFGQGSYEQYF	TRBJ2-7	.	TRBV5-1	TRBD1
TGTGCCAGCAGCGCCCAGGGGAATCAGCCCCAGCATTTT	CASSAQGNQPQHF	TRBJ1-5	.	TRBV7-9	.
TGTGCCAGCAGCGGACATAGCACAGATACGCAGTATTTT	CASSGHSTDTQYF	TRBJ2-3	.	TRBV6-5	.
TGCGCCAGCAGCGCCGGAGCGATACGTCTCAATGAGCAGTTCTTC	CASSAGAIRLNEQFF	TRBJ2-1	.	TRBV5-1	.
TGTGCTAGCAGCTTAGGGGGAGCGGGGGCTAGCTCCTACAATGAGCAGTTCTTC	CASSLGGAGASSYNEQFF	TRBJ2-1	.	TRBV7-7	TRBD2
TGTGCCAGCAGATACGGATGGCCCCAGCATTTT	CASRYGWPQHF	TRBJ1-5	.	TRBV6-5	.
TGTGCCAGCAGTGAAGCGCTTACCCCGGGGGCGCAGGTTTGGACCGGGGAGCTGTTTTTT	CASSEALTPGAQVWTGELFF	TRBJ2-2	.	TRBV2	.
TGTGCCAGCAGCCAACCTTCCAGGGCGTGGGGTAACAATCAGCCCCAGCATTTT	CASSQPSRAWGNNQPQHF	TRBJ1-5	.	TRBV3-1/TRBV3-2	.
TGTGCCAGCAGTCGAATACAGGGGAAGAACACTGAAGCTTTCTTT	CASSRIQGKNTEAFF	TRBJ1-1	.	TRBV6-5	TRBD1
TGTGCCAGCAGCGTAGAGGGGACAGGGGGCACTGAAGCTTTCTTT	CASSVEGTGGTEAFF	TRBJ1-1	.	TRBV9	TRBD1
TGTGCCATCAGATTAGGCACTGAAGCTTTCTTT	CAIRLGTEAFF	TRBJ1-1	.	TRBV10-3	.
TGTGCCAGCAGTGTCCGCAGGGGTTATCAGCCCCAGCATTTT	CASSVRRGYQPQHF	TRBJ1-5	.	TRBV27	.
TGTGCCAGCAGTGAAGGGCAGGAGGTAGACACTGAAGCTTTCTTT	CASSEGQEVDTEAFF	TRBJ1-1	few	TRBV2	.
TGTGCCAGCAGCTTAAAGGACAGGGTCGGGTCACCCCTCCACTTT	CASSLKDRVGSPLHF	TRBJ1-6	.	TRBV5-8	TRBD1
TGCGCCAGCAGCCAAGAGGGATGGAGCCCGGGGAAACTGTTTTTT	CASSQEGWSPGKLFF	TRBJ1-4	.	TRBV4-1	.
TGCGCCAGCAGCTTTAGCGGGGGCCCTTCCTACGAGCAGTACTTC	CASSFSGGPSYEQYF	TRBJ2-7	.	TRBV5-1	TRBD2
TGTGCCAGCAGGGACCGGTACTCTGGAAACACCATATATTTT	CASRDRYSGNTIYF	TRBJ1-3	.	TRBV25-1	.
TGTGCCAGCAGTTTAGCCAGGGACTATAATTCACCCCTCCACTTT	CASSLARDYNSPLHF	TRBJ1-6	few	TRBV28	.
TGTGCCTGGAGTGTTGTTGGGGGGCTAAGCTACGAGCAGTACTTC	CAWSVVGGLSYEQYF	TRBJ2-7	once	TRBV30	.
TGCGCCAGCAGCTTGATCCCACCCGGGACAGGGGTTGGCTACGAGCAGTACTTC	CASSLIPPGTGVGYEQYF	TRBJ2-7	.	TRBV5-1	TRBD1
TGTGCCAGTAGTGTCGACAGGGGCAAGAGCTATGGCTACACCTTC	CASSVDRGKSYGYTF	TRBJ1-2	.	TRBV19	TRBD1
TGTGCCAGCAGTGAAACAGTCCTCTATGGCTACACCTTC	CASSETVLYGYTF	TRBJ1-2	once	TRBV6-1	.
TGTGCCAGCAGCCCGAATGGAGATAGCTCCTACGAGCAGTACTTC	CASSPNGDSSYEQYF	TRBJ2-7	.	TRBV28	.
TGTGCCAGTAGTATAGGACAGCTGAACACTGAAGCTTTCTTT	CASSIGQLNTEAFF	TRBJ1-1	few	TRBV19	.
TGTGCCAGCAGTTACACACAGGGGGCAGATATGGACACTGAAGCTTTCTTT	CASSYTQGADMDTEAFF	TRBJ1-1	once	TRBV28	TRBD1
TGTGCCAGCAGCTTAATGGGGGGAAGGGGCCAAGAGACCCAGTACTTC	CASSLMGGRGQETQYF	TRBJ2-5	.	TRBV7-8	.
TGCGCCAGCAGCTTGGACAGGGCAAACTATGGCTACACCTTC	CASSLDRANYGYTF	TRBJ1-2	.	TRBV5-1	.
TGTGCCACCAGTGATTCGCAGGGAGGTTCTGGTGGCTACACCTTC	CATSDSQGGSGGYTF	TRBJ1-2	.	TRBV24-1	.
TGTGCCAGCAGCTTAGCTAGCAATCAGCCCCAGCATTTT	CASSLASNQPQHF	TRBJ1-5	few	TRBV7-8	.
TGTGCCAGCAGGTTAACCGGGACAGGGTATTTGAACACTGAAGCTTTCTTT	CASRLTGTGYLNTEAFF	TRBJ1-1	.	TRBV7-9	TRBD1
TGTGCCTGGAGAGAACCGGACAGAAACTATGGCTACACCTTC	CAWREPDRNYGYTF	TRBJ1-2	once	TRBV30	.
TGTGCCAGCAGCTCCGCTGGGGGAAGGAACACTGAAGCTTTCTTT	CASSSAGGRNTEAFF	TRBJ1-1	.	TRBV7-9	.
TGTGCCAGTAGGGGGAGACAGGCCGACCAGCCCCAGCATTTT	CASRGRQADQPQHF	TRBJ1-5	.	TRBV19	.
TGTGCCAGCAGTCGGTCCCAGGATACGCAGTATTTT	CASSRSQDTQYF	TRBJ2-3	.	TRBV12-3/TRBV12-4	.
TGTGCCAGCAGTTTAAGGGGTTATGGCTACACCTTC	CASSLRGYGYTF	TRBJ1-2	once	TRBV28	.
TGTGCCAGTAGTATTGACTCCCAGGGGAATCAGCCCCAGCATTTT	CASSIDSQGNQPQHF	TRBJ1-5	.	TRBV19	.
TGTGCCAGCAGTGAAATGAGTGGGTTAGGTGAGGAAGCTTTCTTT	CASSEMSGLGEEAFF	TRBJ1-1	.	TRBV2	.
TGTGCCAGCAGTTCCGAGACTGAATTCTTC	CASSSETEFF	TRBJ2-7	few	TRBV28	.